This TCR beta chain was obtained from a study of OX40 agonist ivuxolimab in advanced cancers. Describing the broader study: Ivuxolimab was an agonistic, fully human IgG2 monoclonal antibody directed against OX40 (CD134), a costimulatory receptor. Intravenous ivuxolimab was administered to patients every 2 weeks at six dose levels: 0.01, 0.1, 0.3, 1.5, 3 and 10 mg/kg. Of the roughly 50 dose-escalation patients, hepatocellular carcinoma was present in approximately 20, melanoma in around 15, renal cell carcinoma in 9 and head and neck cancer in 9. A male proportion of nearly 85% and a mean age of approximately 60 years, ranging from roughly 23 to 79, were recorded for the dose-escalation cohort. Patients were allowed to have had prior anti-PD-1, anti-PD-L1 or anti-CTLA-4 therapy, and roughly 40% of the dose-escalation patients had been treated with checkpoint inhibitors. Three dose-escalation patients achieved partial responses, one with hepatocellular carcinoma and two with cutaneous melanoma. Peripheral TCRbeta sequencing was intended to test whether TCR sequence diversity was altered and clonal T-cell expansion was caused by ivuxolimab. The paper covers the monotherapy dose-escalation part of the phase I ivuxolimab trial, which included N = 52 patients.

For sequencing of the TCRbeta CDR3 region, genomic DNA was extracted from the sorted cells. TCRbeta CDR3 regions were sequenced using the immunoSEQ Assay. TCRdb retrieved this table from immuneACCESS and kept in-frame rearrangements only. Not all clones are present; in checked studies, unresolved V genes account for under half, and no reason is known for the remainder. The sample data list 60,000 or so clones, and roughly 88% of these were observed just once. In total, the top ten clones hold about 2.7% of the sample. Patients with a history of autoimmune disease or receiving systemic immunosuppression were excluded from the trial. Peripheral blood for TCR sequencing was collected from all dose cohorts at baseline, on cycle 4 day 1, and on cycle 7 day 1. Samples were obtained from an open-label, multicenter, first-in-human phase I dose-escalation trial of ivuxolimab. Adults with locally advanced or metastatic head and neck squamous cell, hepatocellular, melanoma or renal cell carcinoma were enrolled in the trial. Before TCR sequencing, CD4+ T cells and CD8+ T cells were sorted from peripheral blood as separate populations.

As regards this clone: The antigen it recognizes is unknown. No much larger clone exists at a distance of one base, and base qualities are not known.

The full study reports these points: After ivuxolimab, more expanded clones were found on average in CD8+ T cells than in CD4+ T cells. Low levels of normalized T-cell clonal expansion were also seen in some nonresponding patients. At doses of 0.1 to 3.0 mg/kg, clonal expansion of both CD4+ and CD8+ T cells in blood was seen between baseline and week 6. The antigen specificity of the peripheral T cells that underwent clonal expansion was not determined. In partial responders in the 0.1-3.0 mg/kg groups, normalized peripheral clonal expansion was found to be among the lowest, especially among CD8+ T cells.

Based on the germline V gene (reference sequence), the CDR1 and CDR2 sequences are MNHNY and SVGAGI. Taken from cysteine to phenylalanine, the CDR3 has 16 residues. The entry retains the CDR3 DNA only, 48 bases that are in frame from base 1. The junction shows trimming of 0 bases on V and 6 bases on J, and the gene matches do not reach 5 bases of it. Here the chain combines TRBV6-6 and TRBJ1-4, and 9 junction bases match TRBD1. The sequencing used CD4+ or CD8+ T cells sorted from blood, collected in a trial of the OX40 agonist ivuxolimab. The receptor's source is an adult with an advanced solid tumor such as melanoma, head and neck, liver or kidney cancer. Here is the DNA: TGTGCCAGCAGTTACTCTGGGGACAGGGCGGATGAAAAACTGTTTTTT. Translated, this gives CASSYSGDRADEKLFF.